What follows are 23 T cell receptor beta chains derived from one specimen sequenced in a study of blood T cell repertoires in COVID-19 (dated by TCRdb to about 2020). The method behind the library was the immunoSEQ multiplex PCR assay. TCRdb limited this immuneACCESS table to in-frame rearrangements with V and J called. A share of clones is missing; checked studies link under half to unresolved V genes, and the rest is unexplained. In all, the sample holds around 300,000 clones, and approximately 92% of those were seen once. The ten biggest clones cover nearly 7% of the sample. Sequenced material: peripheral blood. Source of these receptors: a woman in her 30s with COVID-19, enrolled during active disease.

The chain recombines TRBV11-3 with TRBJ2-2; D uncertain. Germline-derived CDR1 and CDR2 are SGHNT and YENEEA. V lost 0 bases and J lost 8, with 7 bases in between. This CDR3 is 13 amino acids long. The CDR3 DNA is TGTGCCAGCAGCTTAGATCAGAAGGGGGAGCTGTTTTTT. Translating gives CASSLDQKGELFF.

The rearrangement joins TRBV28 to TRBJ1-5; 9 bases fit TRBD1. The germline V gene encodes CDR1 MDHEN and CDR2 SYDVKM. The CDR3 loop spans 17 amino acids. Losses at the gene ends were 6 bases for V and 6 bases for J; bases not matched to a gene: 15. The CDR3 region is CASRPNRGQVLSQPQHF. For the CDR3, the DNA is TGTGCCAGCAGGCCTAACAGGGGGCAGGTTCTAAGTCAGCCCCAGCATTTT.

The chain combines TRBV28 with TRBJ1-5; tentatively, D is TRBD1 (6 bases). Looked up from germline, CDR1 is MDHEN and CDR2 is SYDVKM. The CDR3 is made up of 14 amino acids. Trimming left V 3 bases short and J 3 bases short, with 9 bases between. The CDR3 coding sequence is TGTGCCAGCAGTTTCCAGGGGCTCAATCAGCCCCAGCATTTT. Its translation: CASSFQGLNQPQHF.

J is TRBJ2-7 and V is TRBV4-2; TRBD2 matches at 13 bases. Germline-derived CDR1 and CDR2 are LGHNA and YNFKEQ. The CDR3 loop spans 15 amino acids. The V segment lost 0 bases and the J segment 12 bases; nucleotides outside the gene matches: 8. CDR3 DNA sequence: TGTGCCAGCAGCCAAGATCTAGGACTAGCGGGAGAGTCGTACTTC. Translating it yields CASSQDLGLAGESYF.

The CDR3 DNA reads as TGTGCCAGCAGCCCACGACCCACAGCCTTCACCTACGAGCAGTACTTC. Amino acids: CASSPRPTAFTYEQYF. The chain carries TRBV7-2 and TRBJ2-7, with D unresolved. Germline V gene sequence: CDR1 SGHTA, CDR2 FQGNSA. The length of the CDR3 is 16 residues. V was shortened by 5 bases and J by 2 bases, with 19 bases between the two germline ends. The full variable domain, with the rest looked up from reference TRBV7-2 and TRBJ2-7, is GAGVSQSPSNKVTEKGKDVELRCDPISGHTALYWYRQSLGQGLEFLIYFQGNSAPDKSGLPSDRFSAERTGGSVSTLTIQRTQQEDSAVYLCASSPRPTAFTYEQYFGPGTRLTVT.

This chain links TRBV28 with TRBJ2-1; the D gene is possibly TRBD2 (6 bases). Germline loops: CDR1 MDHEN, CDR2 SYDVKM. The ends were cut back, 8 bases at V and 2 bases at J, with 13 bases in the middle. The CDR3 has 14 residues. The CDR3 region has the DNA TGTGCCAGCCATGGGGGGTGGACCTACAATGAGCAGTTCTTC. Protein sequence: CASHGGWTYNEQFF. The whole variable domain, remainder taken from reference TRBV28 and TRBJ2-1, is DVKVTQSSRYLVKRTGEKVFLECVQDMDHENMFWYRQDPGLGLRLIYFSYDVKMKEKGDIPEGYSVSREKKERFSLILESASTNQTSMYLCASHGGWTYNEQFFGPGTRLTVL.

This sequence joins TRBV4-1 and TRBJ2-1; possible D gene TRBD1, 6 bases. This CDR3 spans 15 amino acids. The V and J ends lost 4 bases and 7 bases respectively, with 17 bases between them. CDR1 and CDR2 (germline): MGHRA, YSYEKL. The CDR3 sequence: CASSPPGRGFNEQFF. For the CDR3, the DNA is TGCGCCAGCAGCCCCCCCGGTAGGGGGTTTAATGAGCAGTTCTTC.

This chain links TRBV6-6 with TRBJ2-7; 11 bases are shared with TRBD2. Per the germline V gene, CDR1 is MNHNY and CDR2 is SVGAGI (reference sequence). V dropped 2 bases and J dropped 3; count of bases not matched to a gene: 3. The CDR3 extends over 15 amino acids. CDR3 in DNA: TGTGCCAGCAGTTACCTAGCGGGAGGAGGCTACGAGCAGTACTTC. Encoded protein: CASSYLAGGGYEQYF.

There are a few counts of this clone. This chain uses TRBV7-6 with TRBJ2-2, with 7 bases lining up with TRBD1. Germline assignment: CDR1 SGHVS and CDR2 FNYEAQ. J gave up 3 bases and V 1 base, and 5 bases lay outside the gene matches. The CDR3 sequence is 16 residues long. Here the CDR3 DNA reads TGTGCCAGCAGCTTAGTTTGGACAGGAGACACCGGGGAGCTGTTTTTT. Its translation: CASSLVWTGDTGELFF.

The rearrangement joins TRBV30 to TRBJ1-5, with no clear D. This CDR3 is built from 12 residues. Germline V gene sequence: CDR1 GTSNPN, CDR2 SVGIG (reference sequence). Trimming took off 7 bases at V and 7 bases at J, with 14 bases between the two ends. The CDR3 is CASTRGRQPQHF. CDR3 sequence (DNA): TGTGCCTCAACCCGAGGGAGGCAGCCCCAGCATTTT.

The chain is built from TRBV24-1 and TRBJ2-3; 7 bases match TRBD2. This CDR3 has 17 amino acids. The trim removed 4 bases at V and 1 base at J, leaving 10 bases unmatched. Germline V gives CDR1 KGHDR, CDR2 SFDVKD. The CDR3 nucleotides are TGTGCCACCAGTGACTCCCGGGCTCGGGGGGGCACAGATACGCAGTATTTT. It yields the protein CATSDSRARGGTDTQYF.

V usage is TRBV11-2 and J usage is TRBJ1-5; 7 nucleotides match TRBD1. The CDR3 length is 15 residues. With V trimmed by 3 bases and J by 7 bases, 9 bases remained unmatched. Germline V lookup: CDR1 SGHAT, CDR2 FQNNGV. The CDR3 is CASSLTAGGSQPQHF. The CDR3 DNA reads as TGTGCCAGCAGCTTGACGGCAGGGGGGAGCCAGCCCCAGCATTTT.

CDR3 DNA: TGTGCCAGCAGCCCTGGTGGAGCGGGAAACTACGAGCAGTACTTC. It specifies CASSPGGAGNYEQYF. The chain combines TRBV7-2 with TRBJ2-7; 7 bases are a match to TRBD2. This CDR3 region has 15 residues. Germline CDR1 reads SGHTA; CDR2 reads FQGNSA. V was pared by 5 bases and J by 3 bases, with 10 bases of the junction left unmatched.

This clone was observed a single time. The chain is built from TRBV4-1 and TRBJ2-7; D is undetermined. CDR1 is MGHRA and CDR2 is YSYEKL in the germline V gene. V shed 0 bases and J shed 0 bases, with 12 bases lying between them. This CDR3 has 16 amino acids. CDR3 DNA: TGCGCCAGCAGCCAAGAGCCCCGTCTGAGCTCCTACGAGCAGTACTTC. This codes for CASSQEPRLSSYEQYF.

The chain recombines TRBV6-5 with TRBJ1-2; 8 bases are shared with TRBD1. Unmatched junction bases numbered 5, after V lost 6 bases and J lost 8 bases. Germline CDR1 reads MNHEY; CDR2 reads SVGAGI. The CDR3 has 12 residues. The CDR3: CASSYRGGGYTF. In DNA form, the CDR3 reads TGTGCCAGCAGCTACAGGGGGGGAGGCTACACCTTC.

Turning to this clone: Other DNA sequences in this sample translate to the same CDR3. V gene TRBV5-4 combines with J gene TRBJ2-7, with 15 bases fitting TRBD2. CDR1 SGHNT and CDR2 YYREEE come from the germline V gene (reference sequence). The CDR3 is 17 residues long. The trim removed 4 bases at V and 0 bases at J, leaving 5 bases unmatched. The CDR3 DNA is TGTGCCAGCAGCCTGGGACTAGCGGGAGGTAGCTCCTACGAGCAGTACTTC. It specifies CASSLGLAGGSSYEQYF. The whole variable domain, filled in from reference TRBV5-4 and TRBJ2-7, reads ETGVTQSPTHLIKTRGQQVTLRCSSQSGHNTVSWYQQALGQGPQFIFQYYREEENGRGNFPPRFSGLQFPNYSSELNVNALELDDSALYLCASSLGLAGGSSYEQYFGPGTRLTVT.

This clone was seen a handful of times. The chain has TRBV7-6 and TRBJ2-2; weak D call: TRBD2 (6 bases). Between the trimmed V and J ends, which lost 1 base and 3 bases, there was a span of 12 bases. Germline assignment: CDR1 SGHVS and CDR2 FNYEAQ. The CDR3 loop spans 16 amino acids. CDR3 sequence reads: CASSLVGDSYTGELFF. CDR3 coding DNA: TGTGCCAGCAGCTTAGTGGGGGACTCCTACACCGGGGAGCTGTTTTTT.

For the CDR3, the DNA is TGTGCCAGCAGCGTTACAGGTGGAAACTATGGCTACACCTTC. Its protein is CASSVTGGNYGYTF. The chain joins TRBV9 to TRBJ1-2; weak D call: TRBD1 (5 bases). Trimming stripped 2 bases from V and 2 bases from J, with 10 bases between. The CDR3 totals 14 residues. The germline V gene has CDR1 SGDLS and CDR2 YYNGEE.

The genes are TRBV2 and TRBJ2-1, with TRBD1 identical over 8 bases. From germline, CDR1 is SNHLY and CDR2 FYNNEI. V shed 6 bases, J shed 6 bases, and the junction held 4 bases outside the gene matches. The CDR3 spans 13 residues. The CDR3 protein is CASSPDRANEQFF. The CDR3 DNA is TGTGCCAGCAGCCCGGACAGGGCCAATGAGCAGTTCTTC.

This chain connects TRBV29-1 to TRBJ1-2; D not resolved. V gave up 1 base and J gave up 6 bases, with 9 bases separating them. Germline CDR1 is SQVTM and CDR2 is ANQGSEA. The CDR3 runs 12 residues. The CDR3 DNA is TGCAGCGTTGAAGCCAGGCTTCATGGCTACACCTTC. This gives the protein CSVEARLHGYTF.

This chain links TRBV2 with TRBJ2-7; 7 bases line up with TRBD1. The V gene's germline CDR1 is SNHLY and CDR2 FYNNEI. The V and J ends lost 2 bases and 5 bases, in that order; junction bases with no gene match: 0. This CDR3 is 12 amino acids long. Here the CDR3 DNA reads TGTGCCAGCAGTGAAACAGGGGACGAGCAGTACTTC. Translated, it gives CASSETGDEQYF.

The V gene is TRBV4-1, the J gene TRBJ1-5, with TRBD1 identical over 7 bases. Germline loops: CDR1 MGHRA, CDR2 YSYEKL. The CDR3 loop spans 16 amino acids. After removal of 4 bases from V and 3 bases from J, the junction contained 9 bases not matched to a gene. The CDR3 here is CASSLQGSGYNQPQHF. CDR3 DNA: TGCGCCAGCAGCCTACAGGGGTCGGGATACAATCAGCCCCAGCATTTT.

This sequence joins TRBV6-2 or TRBV6-3 and TRBJ2-7, with 9 bases identical to TRBD2. The germline gives CDR1 MNHEY, CDR2 SVGEGT. Trimming cost V 0 bases and J 3 bases; bases outside gene matches: 6. The CDR3 contains 16 residues. The CDR3 sequence: CASSYSRTSEIYEQYF. As DNA, the CDR3 is TGTGCCAGCAGTTACTCGAGGACTAGCGAGATCTACGAGCAGTACTTC.